This T cell receptor beta chain was captured in a study of T-cell reconstitution after alpha-beta-depleted transplantation in children. Using unique molecular identifiers, the investigators prepared the TCRbeta library. From the PCR reads, TCRdb called clonotypes with MiXCR, one entry per CDR3 protein. This sample has about 230,000 distinct CDR3 sequences, with around 13% found just once. This clonotype came up many times. The receptor was derived from a human donor who donated a stem cell graft to a child with acute lymphoblastic leukemia. This sample comprised PBMCs from the stem cell graft donor, obtained from the stem cell graft.

CDR3 sequence reads: CASSLITGNEQYF. The CDR3 coding sequence is TGTGCCAGCAGCTTAATTACCGGGAACGAGCAGTACTTC. The J gene is TRBJ2-7, the V gene TRBV7-2; a weak D match, TRBD2 (5 bases). Germline V gene lookup returns CDR1 SGHTA and CDR2 FQGNSA. This CDR3 region has 13 residues. V lost 2 bases and J lost 5, with 10 bases in between.